This TCR beta chain was observed in a study of T cells after yellow fever vaccination. The germline V gene has CDR1 SNHLY and CDR2 FYNNEI. The CDR3 contains 16 residues. After removal of 5 bases from V and 4 bases from J, the junction contained 9 bases not matched to a gene. TCRdb reanalysed the 5' RACE reads using MiXCR and keeps one entry per CDR3 protein. Here the sample spans hundreds of thousands of distinct CDR3 sequences, roughly 11% being singletons. The gene calls are TRBV2 and TRBJ1-2, with 11 bases that match TRBD1. The sequencing here drew on PBMCs, taken on the day of the first yellow fever vaccination. This clonotype was sampled from a man younger than 35 who received the YFV17D yellow fever vaccine. The DNA of the CDR3 is TGTGCCAGCAGTCCTCAGGGGGGGACAGGGGGCTATGGCTACACCTTC. Translating gives CASSPQGGTGGYGYTF.